Given below is one TCR beta chain in context. It lacks a known antigen. No quality values exist for individual bases; no much larger clone is one base distant. Unmatched junction bases come to 7, with V trimmed by 6 bases and J by 6 bases. Reading from cysteine to phenylalanine, the CDR3 counts 13 amino acids. CDR3 DNA is the only sequence kept; it has 39 bases, read in frame from the first base. The germline V gene (reference sequence) provides CDR1 DFQATT and CDR2 SNEGSKA. The sample is drawn from a study of blood T cells in healthy people across ages (dated by TCRdb to the mid-2010s). In the study overall: In model experiments, template switching captured roughly one uniquely barcoded TCR beta cDNA molecule for every two T cells. To avoid experimental bias, donors of different ages were randomly spread across the sequencing lanes. To track age-related changes in TCR beta repertoire diversity, the study relied on deep sequencing normalized with unique cDNA molecular identifiers. Using the same blood draw, the study looked at two additional independent replicas of 1 million unique cDNA reads for two donors, one aged 18 to 30 and the other aged 80 or older. Donors were grouped into four age groups: young (average approximately 16 years), middle-aged (roughly 40), aged (roughly 67) and long-lived (approximately 81). Study-level results and caveats: Estimates of total diversity based on one million sequenced T cells were regarded as lower bounds and as underestimates. Observed TCR beta diversity per million T cells fell roughly linearly with age, and a significant reduction was already apparent by age around 39. Because profiling used bulk unsorted PBMCs, naive and antigen-experienced compartments could not be compared conclusively. The percentage of naive T cells measured by flow cytometry correlated strongly with observed TCR beta diversity. Compared with the aged group, the long-lived group had more naive CD4+ T cells, fewer expanded clones and increased TCR diversity, a pattern suggesting age selection. Because the CMV infection status of the donors was unknown, age-related changes in expanded clonotypes may potentially have been confounded.

The roughly 38 donors, aged roughly 6 to 95 years, were systemically healthy Caucasian individuals from Russia. Each donor gave ten milliliters of peripheral blood, collected into EDTA-treated Vacutainer tubes. Ficoll-Paque density-gradient centrifugation was used to isolate PBMCs, with at least 7 million per sample. Total RNA, at least 6 micrograms per sample, was extracted from PBMCs with Trizol reagent. For every donor, flow cytometry on a PBMC aliquot measured the percentage of naive CD45RAhigh/CD27high T cells. Receptor libraries were prepared by 5' RACE. TCRdb names Illumina HiSeq 2500 as the instrument used. A second about 7 to 12 cycle PCR used a sample-barcoded 5' primer and a J-beta primer mix. A unique molecular identifier was introduced onto each TCR beta cDNA molecule by a template-switch 5' adaptor carrying 12 random nucleotides. At least 3 million CDR3-containing paired-end reads were obtained from each sample. First-strand cDNA synthesis was performed from all RNA using the Mint cDNA synthesis kit, with priming by a TRBC-specific oligonucleotide. Following uracil-DNA glycosylase treatment, a first 18-cycle PCR with universal primers M1SS and BC2_uni_R was performed on all cDNA. Processing in the source paper ran as follows. Normalization of each sample was performed by random selection of 1 million high-quality reads, each carrying a distinct molecular identifier. Reads with shared molecular identifiers were discarded instead of being binned into consensus sequences. CDR3 identification, clonotype clustering and error correction used MiTCR with a Q25 quality threshold and the strictest error-elimination algorithm. A nonparametric unseen species model with Euler transformation was used to estimate a lower bound on total TCR beta diversity. The raw public data were reprocessed by TCRdb itself: fastp quality trimming at Q25, MiXCR clonotype calling, in-frame beta chains only. Rows are unified per CDR3 protein, each entry keeping the most common DNA and genes. Here the V and J calls rest on TCRdb's processing, not on the authors' analysis. Recorded for this sample are about 1.7 million distinct CDR3 sequences; roughly 27% of them occurred a single time. Of the sample, 7% to 9% is held by the ten largest clones.

The material sequenced was blood. This sequence originates from a woman aged 25 to 39 in good health. The chain uses TRBV20-1 and TRBJ2-3; 9 bases in the junction line up with TRBD1. The bases are TGCAGTGCATCCGGGACAGGGAGGGATACGCAGTATTTT. The encoded protein is CSASGTGRDTQYF.